These T cell receptor beta chains were read from a single sample in a study of T cell changes during pregnancy in multiple sclerosis. Sequencing was performed with immunoSEQ multiplex PCR; in TCRdb, only in-frame clones are kept and a portion is missing. The sample has 65,000 to 90,000 clones, over 80% seen once. Sequences were derived from peripheral blood, sampled in the third trimester of pregnancy. The receptors shown here come from a female donor in good health, enrolled as a control in a pregnancy study. Both conserved end residues are part of each CDR3. The order of the fields is J gene, D gene, V gene, clone size, CDR3 protein, CDR3 DNA. The D gene is left open where the match is weak. Some rows mark clone size as missing; the rest say once, few, many or name a class of expanded clone.

J: TRBJ1-1
D: TRBD1
V: TRBV28
size: NA
CDR3: CASSLGPGQSEAFF
DNA: TGTGCCAGCAGTTTAGGGCCGGGACAGAGTGAAGCTTTCTTT

J: TRBJ2-3
D: TRBD1
V: TRBV12-5
size: NA
CDR3: CASGLGNRGDTQYF
DNA: TGTGCTAGTGGTTTGGGAAACAGGGGAGATACGCAGTATTTT

J: TRBJ2-7
D: TRBD2
V: TRBV18
size: NA
CDR3: CASSREGPYEQYF
DNA: TGTGCCAGCTCACGGGAGGGCCCCTACGAGCAGTACTTC

J: TRBJ2-5
D: NA
V: TRBV7-2
size: NA
CDR3: CASSLVGGSVGETQYF
DNA: TGTGCCAGCAGCTTAGTTGGGGGGTCGGTAGGAGAGACCCAGTACTTC

J: TRBJ2-1
D: TRBD2
V: TRBV7-6
size: NA
CDR3: CASSLDLAGDYNEQFF
DNA: TGTGCCAGCAGCTTAGACCTAGCGGGGGATTACAATGAGCAGTTCTTC

J: TRBJ2-7
D: NA
V: TRBV28
size: NA
CDR3: CASSPLDQPGWFEQYF
DNA: TGTGCCAGCAGCCCTCTAGACCAGCCCGGGTGGTTTGAGCAGTACTTC

J: TRBJ1-6
D: TRBD1
V: TRBV18
size: NA
CDR3: CASSRATGGSGSPLHF
DNA: TGTGCCAGCTCACGGGCGACAGGGGGAAGCGGATCACCCCTCCACTTT

J: TRBJ2-1
D: TRBD1
V: TRBV4-1
size: NA
CDR3: CASSQERDRYNEQFF
DNA: TGCGCCAGCAGCCAAGAAAGGGACAGATACAATGAGCAGTTCTTC

J: TRBJ2-1
D: TRBD1
V: TRBV7-2
size: NA
CDR3: CASSARGWDEQFF
DNA: TGTGCCAGCAGCGCCAGGGGGTGGGATGAGCAGTTCTTC

J: TRBJ1-2
D: NA
V: TRBV4-1
size: NA
CDR3: CASSQDRDRSGYTF
DNA: TGCGCCAGCAGCCAAGACAGGGATCGTAGCGGCTACACCTTC

J: TRBJ1-3
D: NA
V: TRBV5-6
size: NA
CDR3: CASSLGTSGNTIYF
DNA: TGTGCCAGCAGCTTGGGGACATCCGGAAACACCATATATTTT

J: TRBJ2-5
D: TRBD2
V: TRBV6-1
size: NA
CDR3: CASGPAGLSQETQYF
DNA: TGTGCCAGCGGTCCAGCGGGACTCTCACAAGAGACCCAGTACTTC

J: TRBJ2-7
D: TRBD2
V: TRBV11-1
size: NA
CDR3: CASSLESGRAYEQYF
DNA: TGTGCCAGCAGCTTAGAAAGCGGGAGGGCCTACGAGCAGTACTTC

J: TRBJ2-1
D: TRBD2
V: TRBV5-1
size: NA
CDR3: CASSLVLAGAGGGGGQFF
DNA: TGCGCCAGCAGCTTGGTACTAGCGGGAGCCGGTGGTGGTGGGGGGCAGTTCTTC

J: TRBJ2-5
D: TRBD1
V: TRBV19
size: NA
CDR3: CASSTDREETQYF
DNA: TGTGCCAGTAGTACCGACAGGGAAGAGACCCAGTACTTC

J: TRBJ2-1
D: NA
V: TRBV18
size: NA
CDR3: CASSPGSSYNEQFF
DNA: TGTGCCAGCTCACCGGGGAGCTCCTACAATGAGCAGTTCTTC

J: TRBJ2-1
D: TRBD1
V: TRBV29-1
size: few
CDR3: CSAGTGSYNEQFF
DNA: TGCAGCGCCGGGACAGGGAGTTACAATGAGCAGTTCTTC

J: TRBJ2-7
D: TRBD1
V: TRBV5-4
size: once
CDR3: CASSRDREYEQYF
DNA: TGTGCCAGCAGCCGGGACAGGGAGTACGAGCAGTACTTC

J: TRBJ2-7
D: NA
V: TRBV6-1
size: NA
CDR3: CASGRELLAYEQYF
DNA: TGTGCCAGCGGGCGGGAACTTCTCGCCTACGAGCAGTACTTC

J: TRBJ2-5
D: NA
V: TRBV5-6
size: NA
CDR3: CASTRPGLQTEQETQYF
DNA: TGTGCCAGCACCCGACCGGGACTGCAGACTGAGCAAGAGACCCAGTACTTC

J: TRBJ1-5
D: NA
V: TRBV6-5
size: NA
CDR3: CASSYSTGSNQPQHF
DNA: TGTGCCAGCAGTTACTCGACGGGGTCCAATCAGCCCCAGCATTTT

J: TRBJ2-1
D: TRBD2
V: TRBV5-1
size: NA
CDR3: CASSIPLAGGQNEQFF
DNA: TGCGCCAGCAGTATCCCACTAGCGGGGGGGCAAAATGAGCAGTTCTTC

J: TRBJ2-3
D: NA
V: TRBV10-3
size: NA
CDR3: CAISEGGATDTQYF
DNA: TGTGCCATCAGTGAAGGGGGGGCCACAGATACGCAGTATTTT

J: TRBJ2-5
D: TRBD1
V: TRBV2
size: NA
CDR3: CASQRDRGQETQYF
DNA: TGTGCCAGCCAGAGGGACAGGGGGCAAGAGACCCAGTACTTC

J: TRBJ2-7
D: NA
V: TRBV10-2
size: medium-sized
CDR3: CASSEPSSPYEQYF
DNA: TGCGCCAGCAGTGAGCCTTCCTCCCCCTACGAGCAGTACTTC

J: TRBJ2-1
D: TRBD2
V: TRBV19
size: once
CDR3: CASSTSGIYNEQFF
DNA: TGTGCCAGTTCCACTAGCGGTATTTACAATGAGCAGTTCTTC

J: TRBJ2-5
D: TRBD2
V: TRBV5-1
size: NA
CDR3: CASDLAGGGQETQYF
DNA: TGCGCCAGCGACCTAGCGGGGGGCGGGCAAGAGACCCAGTACTTC

J: TRBJ1-2
D: TRBD1
V: TRBV4-1
size: NA
CDR3: CASSQGTALPHALF
DNA: TGCGCCAGCAGCCAGGGGACAGCTCTCCCTCATGCCCTCTTC

J: TRBJ2-2
D: TRBD2
V: TRBV5-1
size: NA
CDR3: CASSLGLAGNTGELFF
DNA: TGCGCCAGCAGCTTAGGACTAGCGGGGAACACCGGGGAGCTGTTTTTT

J: TRBJ1-5
D: TRBD1
V: TRBV4-2
size: NA
CDR3: CASGPGGQGNNQPQHF
DNA: TGTGCCAGCGGCCCTGGGGGACAGGGTAACAATCAGCCCCAGCATTTT

J: TRBJ1-2
D: TRBD1
V: TRBV29-1
size: NA
CDR3: CSVTGGTDAPYGYTF
DNA: TGCAGCGTCACCGGCGGGACAGACGCCCCCTATGGCTACACCTTC